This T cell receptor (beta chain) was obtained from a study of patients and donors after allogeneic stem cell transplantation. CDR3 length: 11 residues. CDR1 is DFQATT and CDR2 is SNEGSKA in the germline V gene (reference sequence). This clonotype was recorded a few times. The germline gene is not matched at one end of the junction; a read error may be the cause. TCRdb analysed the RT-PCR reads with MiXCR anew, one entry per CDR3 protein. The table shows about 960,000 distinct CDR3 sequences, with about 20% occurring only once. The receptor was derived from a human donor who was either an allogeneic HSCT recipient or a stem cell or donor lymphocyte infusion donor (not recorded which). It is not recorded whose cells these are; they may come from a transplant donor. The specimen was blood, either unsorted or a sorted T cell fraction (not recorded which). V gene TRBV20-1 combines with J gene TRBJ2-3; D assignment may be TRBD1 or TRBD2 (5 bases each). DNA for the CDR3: TGCAGTGCTTACCAAACTACCGGGACCAAGTTT. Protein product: CSAYQTTGTKF.